A selection of T cell receptor beta chains follows, all from one sample in a study of cytotoxic CD8 clonotypes in ibrutinib-treated CLL. Data came from immunoSEQ multiplex PCR; TCRdb stores just in-frame clones and leaves some out. The sample has tens of thousands of clones, approximately 65% seen once; the top ten hold roughly a fifth. The sample here was PBMCs, taken after 24 months of ibrutinib treatment. Every receptor here comes from a human donor with chronic lymphocytic leukemia. CDR3s include the opening cysteine and the closing phenylalanine or tryptophan. The order of the fields is V gene, J gene, CDR3 protein.

TRBV27,TRBJ2-7,CASSLDRGYEQYF
TRBV7-9,TRBJ1-6,CASSSELGALHF
TRBV2,TRBJ2-7,CASLAGEHYYEQYF
TRBV5-1,TRBJ2-6,CASSWTGAGANVLTF
TRBV14,TRBJ2-3,CASSQDWGRNTQYF
TRBV10-3,TRBJ1-2,CAISAGQEVGYGYTF
TRBV7-8,TRBJ1-1,CASSLRGSTEAFF
TRBV20-1,TRBJ1-2,CSARTGEGYTF
TRBV9,TRBJ2-5,CASSVAGVAETQYF
TRBV4-2,TRBJ2-1,CASSQAGAIGPNEQFF
TRBV5-1,TRBJ2-3,CASSLEAGGQDTQYF
TRBV4-1,TRBJ2-7,CASSPGLGTGVNEQYF
TRBV27,TRBJ1-5,CASSFQGWNQPQHF